This T cell receptor beta chain was identified in a study of cytomegalovirus exposure and HLA in healthy donors. V lost 2 bases to trimming and J lost 4 bases, with 11 bases between them. CDR1 is WNHNN and CDR2 is SYGVQD in the germline V gene (reference sequence). This CDR3 is built from 14 residues. In regard to this clone: Its antigen is unknown.

The study, taken as a whole, reports: TCR beta V- and J-gene trimming was later associated with a missense DCLRE1C variant. Prior analysis indicated that the majority of TCR beta V segments exhibited productivity approximately 87% or approximately 30% of the time.

Primers included in the PCR were 60 Vbeta and 13 Jbeta primers. Here immunoSEQ multiplex PCR was the method, and the copy in TCRdb shows in-frame clones only, minus some. The sample comprises about 190,000 clones, over 70% of which are singletons, and less than 2% rests with the top ten. The J gene is TRBJ2-5, the V gene TRBV10-1; a weak D match, TRBD1 (6 bases). The TCR was taken from a man aged 40-49 years in good health and CMV-seropositive. The sequencing sample was made of PBMCs. CDR3 sequence: CASSETGSRETQYF. The CDR3 region has the DNA TGCGCCAGCAGTGAGACAGGGTCGCGAGAGACCCAGTACTTC.